Described below is a single TCR beta chain sequence and its context. Its antigen is unidentified. These data belong to a study of T cells in Graves' hyperthyroidism and ophthalmopathy. Findings of the study overall: Most thyroid clonotypes that were expanded above 0.001 also turned up in blood. Ophthalmopathy prediction by the model preceded onset by a median roughly 6 months. From stable hyperthyroidism, ophthalmopathy was set apart by a 13 V-J model.

Researchers amplified the TCR beta CDR3 regions from RNA transcripts. HTBI primers were the set used in a first-round RT-PCR of the TCR CDR3. TCRdb analysed the multiplex PCR reads with MiXCR anew, one entry per CDR3 protein. The table lists over 500,000 distinct CDR3 sequences, about 45% of them singletons. The length of the CDR3 is 13 residues. CDR1 and CDR2 from the germline V gene are SNHLY and FYNNEI. Trimming cost V 6 bases and J 4 bases, with 12 bases left between them. Diagnoses were made from clinical symptoms, serum measures (thyroxine and TRAb), thyroid ultrasound and orbital computed tomography.

Sample: peripheral blood or thyroid tissue (not recorded which). The TCR comes from an adult woman with Graves' disease, either hyperthyroidism or ophthalmopathy (not recorded which). This chain connects TRBV2 to TRBJ1-1; D may be TRBD1 (5 bases). CDR3 sequence: CASRSRASTEAFF. The CDR3 nucleotides are TGTGCCAGCAGAAGCAGGGCAAGCACTGAAGCTTTCTTT. The full variable domain, with the rest looked up from reference TRBV2 and TRBJ1-1, is EPEVTQTPSHQVTQMGQEVILRCVPISNHLYFYWYRQILGQKVEFLVSFYNNEISEKSEIFDDQFSVERPDGSNFTLKIRSTKLEDSAMYFCASRSRASTEAFFGQGTRLTVV.